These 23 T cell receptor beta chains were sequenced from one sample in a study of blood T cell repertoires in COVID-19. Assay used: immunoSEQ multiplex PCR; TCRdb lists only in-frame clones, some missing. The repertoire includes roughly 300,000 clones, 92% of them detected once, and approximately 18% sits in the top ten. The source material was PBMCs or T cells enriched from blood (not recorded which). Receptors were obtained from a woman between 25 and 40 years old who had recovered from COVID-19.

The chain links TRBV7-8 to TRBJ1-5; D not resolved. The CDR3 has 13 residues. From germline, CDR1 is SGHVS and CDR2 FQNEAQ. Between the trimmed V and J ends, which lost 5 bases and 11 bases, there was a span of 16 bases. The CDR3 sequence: CASSLDFVGAQHF. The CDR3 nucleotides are TGTGCCAGCAGCCTCGATTTCGTCGGGGCCCAGCATTTT.

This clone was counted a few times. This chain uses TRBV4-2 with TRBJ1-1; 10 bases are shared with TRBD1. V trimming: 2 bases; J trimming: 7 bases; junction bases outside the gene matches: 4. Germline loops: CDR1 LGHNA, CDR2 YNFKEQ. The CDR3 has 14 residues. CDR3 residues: CASSQPGQGGEAFF. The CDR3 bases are TGTGCCAGCAGCCAACCCGGACAGGGGGGTGAAGCTTTCTTT.

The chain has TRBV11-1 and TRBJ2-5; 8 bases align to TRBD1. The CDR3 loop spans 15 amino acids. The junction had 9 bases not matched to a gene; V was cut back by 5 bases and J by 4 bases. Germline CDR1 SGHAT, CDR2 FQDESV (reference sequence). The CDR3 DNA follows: TGTGCCAGCAGCCGGGGAGGACAGGGACGAGAGACCCAGTACTTC. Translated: CASSRGGQGRETQYF.

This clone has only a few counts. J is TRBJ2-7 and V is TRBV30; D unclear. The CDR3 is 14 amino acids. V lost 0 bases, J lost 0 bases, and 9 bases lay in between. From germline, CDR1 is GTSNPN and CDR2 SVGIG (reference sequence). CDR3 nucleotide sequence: TGTGCCTGGAGTGTTCCGTGGAGCTCCTACGAGCAGTACTTC. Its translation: CAWSVPWSSYEQYF.

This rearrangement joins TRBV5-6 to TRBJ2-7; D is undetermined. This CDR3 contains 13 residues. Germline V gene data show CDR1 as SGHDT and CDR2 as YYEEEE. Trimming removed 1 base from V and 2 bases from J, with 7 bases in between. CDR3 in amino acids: CASSLTVPYEQYF. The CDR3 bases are TGTGCCAGCAGCTTGACAGTCCCCTACGAGCAGTACTTC. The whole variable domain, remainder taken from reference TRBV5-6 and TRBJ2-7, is DAGVTQSPTHLIKTRGQQVTLRCSPKSGHDTVSWYQQALGQGPQFIFQYYEEEERQRGNFPDRFSGHQFPNYSSELNVNALLLGDSALYLCASSLTVPYEQYFGPGTRLTVT.

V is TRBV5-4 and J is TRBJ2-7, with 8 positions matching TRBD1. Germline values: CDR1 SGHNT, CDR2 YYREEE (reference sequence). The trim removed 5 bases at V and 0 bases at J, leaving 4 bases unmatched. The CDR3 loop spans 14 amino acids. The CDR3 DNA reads TGTGCCAGCAGGATCAGGGGGCTCTCCTACGAGCAGTACTTC. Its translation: CASRIRGLSYEQYF.

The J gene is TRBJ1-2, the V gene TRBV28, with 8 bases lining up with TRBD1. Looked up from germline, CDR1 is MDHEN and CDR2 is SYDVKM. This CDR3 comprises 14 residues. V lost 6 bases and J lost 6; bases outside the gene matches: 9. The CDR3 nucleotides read TGTGCCAGCAGGGGCACCGGACAGGGCGATGGCTACACCTTC. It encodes CASRGTGQGDGYTF.

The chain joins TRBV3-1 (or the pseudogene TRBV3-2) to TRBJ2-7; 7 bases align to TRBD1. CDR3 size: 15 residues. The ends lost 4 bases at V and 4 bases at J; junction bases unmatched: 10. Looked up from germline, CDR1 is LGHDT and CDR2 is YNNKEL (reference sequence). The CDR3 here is CASSLFPQGVYEQYF. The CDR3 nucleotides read TGTGCCAGCAGCCTCTTTCCTCAGGGGGTATACGAGCAGTACTTC.

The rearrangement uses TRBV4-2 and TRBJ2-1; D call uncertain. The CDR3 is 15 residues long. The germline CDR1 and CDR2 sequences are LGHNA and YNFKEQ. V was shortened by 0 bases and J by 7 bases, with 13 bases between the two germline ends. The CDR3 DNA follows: TGTGCCAGCAGCCAAGATCCGAGGCAAATGAATGAGCAGTTCTTC. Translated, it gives CASSQDPRQMNEQFF.

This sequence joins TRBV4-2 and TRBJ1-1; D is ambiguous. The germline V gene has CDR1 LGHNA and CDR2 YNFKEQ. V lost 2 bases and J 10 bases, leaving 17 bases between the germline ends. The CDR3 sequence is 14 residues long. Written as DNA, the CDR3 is TGTGCCAGCAGCCAACAAGGGTTGGTCAGCGGAGCTTTCTTT. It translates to CASSQQGLVSGAFF.

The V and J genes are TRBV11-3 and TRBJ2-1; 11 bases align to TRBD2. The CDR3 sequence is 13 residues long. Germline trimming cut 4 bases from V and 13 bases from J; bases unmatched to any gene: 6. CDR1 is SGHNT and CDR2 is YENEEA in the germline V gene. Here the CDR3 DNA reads TGTGCCAGCAGCTCCGGGACTAGCGGTACACAGTTCTTC. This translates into CASSSGTSGTQFF.

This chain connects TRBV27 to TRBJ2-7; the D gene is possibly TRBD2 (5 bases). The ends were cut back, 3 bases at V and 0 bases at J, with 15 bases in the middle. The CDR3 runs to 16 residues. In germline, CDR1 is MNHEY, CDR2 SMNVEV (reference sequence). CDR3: CASSFLGRRSSYEQYF. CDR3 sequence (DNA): TGTGCCAGCAGTTTCTTAGGACGGAGGAGCTCCTACGAGCAGTACTTC.

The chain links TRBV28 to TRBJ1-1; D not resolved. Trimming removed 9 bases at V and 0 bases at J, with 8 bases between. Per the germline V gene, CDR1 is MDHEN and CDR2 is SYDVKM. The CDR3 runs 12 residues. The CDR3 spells CASNTVNTEAFF. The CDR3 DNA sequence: TGTGCCAGTAACACAGTGAACACTGAAGCTTTCTTT.

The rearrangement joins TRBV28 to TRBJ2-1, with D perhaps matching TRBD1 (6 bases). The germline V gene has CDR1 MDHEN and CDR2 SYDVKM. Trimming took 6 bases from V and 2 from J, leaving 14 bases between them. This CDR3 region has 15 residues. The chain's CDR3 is CASRKQGPAYNEQFF. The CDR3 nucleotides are TGTGCCAGCAGAAAACAGGGTCCGGCCTACAATGAGCAGTTCTTC.

CDR3 bases: TGTGCCAGCGGCGCGGGGCAGGGCGATACTGAAGCTTTCTTT. This translates into CASGAGQGDTEAFF. The chain has TRBV11-3 and TRBJ1-1; tentatively, D is TRBD1 (5 bases). Germline lookup yields CDR1 SGHNT and CDR2 YENEEA. CDR3 length equals 14 residues. Trimming took off 8 bases at V and 5 bases at J, with 18 bases between the two ends.

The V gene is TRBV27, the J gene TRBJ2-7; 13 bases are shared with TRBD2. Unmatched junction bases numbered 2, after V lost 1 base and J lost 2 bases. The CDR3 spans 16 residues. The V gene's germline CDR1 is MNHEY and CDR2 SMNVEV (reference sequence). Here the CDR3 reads CASSLLLAGGPYEQYF. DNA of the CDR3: TGTGCCAGCAGTTTATTACTAGCGGGGGGGCCCTACGAGCAGTACTTC.

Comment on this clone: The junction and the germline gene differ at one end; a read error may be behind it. CDR3 sequence reads: CASIEQGPEAFF. The CDR3 DNA is TGTGCCAGCATTGAACAGGGCCCTGAAGCTTTCTTT. The V gene is TRBV2, the J gene TRBJ1-1, with D possibly matching TRBD1 (6 bases). Germline CDR1 is SNHLY and CDR2 is FYNNEI. The length of the CDR3 is 12 residues.

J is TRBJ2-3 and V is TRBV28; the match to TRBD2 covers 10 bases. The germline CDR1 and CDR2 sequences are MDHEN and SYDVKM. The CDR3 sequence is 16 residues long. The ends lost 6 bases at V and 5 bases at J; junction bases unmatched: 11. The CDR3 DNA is TGTGCCAGCAGGGTTCTCAGCGGGAGGGAGAGAGATACGCAGTATTTT. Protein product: CASRVLSGRERDTQYF.

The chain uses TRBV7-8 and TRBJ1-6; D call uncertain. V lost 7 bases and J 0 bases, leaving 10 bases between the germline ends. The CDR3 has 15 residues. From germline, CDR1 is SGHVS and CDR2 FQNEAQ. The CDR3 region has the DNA TGTGCCAGCAACGCCGTCAGCTCCTATAATTCACCCCTCCACTTT. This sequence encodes CASNAVSSYNSPLHF.

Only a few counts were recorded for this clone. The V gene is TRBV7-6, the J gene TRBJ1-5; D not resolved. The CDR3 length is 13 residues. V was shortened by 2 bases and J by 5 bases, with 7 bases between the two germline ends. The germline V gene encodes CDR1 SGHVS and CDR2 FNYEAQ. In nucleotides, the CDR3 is TGTGCCAGCAGCTTAACAGACCATCAGCCCCAGCATTTT. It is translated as CASSLTDHQPQHF.

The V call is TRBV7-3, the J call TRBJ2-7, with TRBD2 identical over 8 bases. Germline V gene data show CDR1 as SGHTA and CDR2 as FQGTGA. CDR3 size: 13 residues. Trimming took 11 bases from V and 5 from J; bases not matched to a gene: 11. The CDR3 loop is CALRLPGGNEQYF. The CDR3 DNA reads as TGTGCCCTTAGACTCCCGGGGGGGAACGAGCAGTACTTC.

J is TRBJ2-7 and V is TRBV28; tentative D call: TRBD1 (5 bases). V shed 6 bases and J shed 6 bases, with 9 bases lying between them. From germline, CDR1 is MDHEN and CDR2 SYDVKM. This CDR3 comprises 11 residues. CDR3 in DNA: TGTGCCAGCAGCGACAGAAGCGAGCAGTACTTC. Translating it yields CASSDRSEQYF.

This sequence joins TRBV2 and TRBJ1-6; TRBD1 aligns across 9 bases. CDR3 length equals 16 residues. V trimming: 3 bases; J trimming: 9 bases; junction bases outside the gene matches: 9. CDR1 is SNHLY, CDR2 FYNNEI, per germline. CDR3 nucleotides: TGTGCCAGCAGTGATGACAGGGGGATAGTAGGTTCACCCCTCCACTTT. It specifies CASSDDRGIVGSPLHF.